This T cell receptor (beta chain) was sequenced in a study of T cells after somatic rescue of genetic block. The trim removed 0 bases at V and 4 bases at J, leaving 3 bases unmatched. Germline V gene sequence: CDR1 GTSNPN, CDR2 SVGIG (reference sequence). This CDR3 is 14 amino acids long. Repertoires were generated with immunoSEQ multiplex PCR, while TCRdb's copy carries only in-frame clones and drops some. The table includes around 100,000 clones, over 80% detected once. Source material: peripheral blood mononuclear cells (PBMCs). The receptor was derived from a woman between 18 and 29 years old. V usage is TRBV30 and J usage is TRBJ2-7, with TRBD1 matching over 10 bases. This CDR3 is CAWSVGTGVYEQYF. CDR3 nucleotides: TGTGCCTGGAGTGTAGGGACAGGGGTTTACGAGCAGTACTTC.